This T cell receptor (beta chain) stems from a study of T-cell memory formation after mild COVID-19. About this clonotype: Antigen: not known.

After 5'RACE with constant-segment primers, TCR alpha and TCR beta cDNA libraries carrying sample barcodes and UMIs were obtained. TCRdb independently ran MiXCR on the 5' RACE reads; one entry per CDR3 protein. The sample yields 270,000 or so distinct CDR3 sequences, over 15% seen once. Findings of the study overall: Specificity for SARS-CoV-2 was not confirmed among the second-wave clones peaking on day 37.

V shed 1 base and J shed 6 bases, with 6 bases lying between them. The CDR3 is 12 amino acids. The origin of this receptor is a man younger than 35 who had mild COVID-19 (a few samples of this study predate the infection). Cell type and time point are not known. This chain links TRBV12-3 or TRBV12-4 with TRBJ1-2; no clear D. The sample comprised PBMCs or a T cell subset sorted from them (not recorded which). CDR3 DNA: TGTGCCAGCAGTTTAGGGATTCATGGCTACACCTTC. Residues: CASSLGIHGYTF.